These 20 T cell receptor beta chains share one sample of origin, sequenced in a study of blood T cell repertoires in COVID-19. Here immunoSEQ multiplex PCR was the method, and the copy in TCRdb shows in-frame clones only, minus some. The table records around 340,000 clones, approximately 90% of them present only once. Material for sequencing was peripheral blood. These receptors originate from a woman aged 60 to 75 with COVID-19, enrolled during active disease.

V usage is TRBV6-1 and J usage is TRBJ1-1; D gene ambiguous. This CDR3 has 19 amino acids. Trimming stripped 0 bases from V and 1 base from J, with 21 bases between. CDR1 and CDR2 (germline): MNHNS, SASEGT. Written as DNA, the CDR3 is TGTGCCAGCAGTGAAGCCGACTTAACTTACCTACCTCGGAACACTGAAGCTTTCTTT. Amino acids: CASSEADLTYLPRNTEAFF.

The J gene is TRBJ1-2, the V gene TRBV2; D ambiguous. V lost 1 base and J 10 bases, leaving 13 bases between the germline ends. Germline V gives CDR1 SNHLY, CDR2 FYNNEI. The CDR3 is 13 amino acids. The CDR3 sequence: CASSEVSRGDYTF. CDR3 nucleotides: TGTGCCAGCAGTGAAGTCTCTCGCGGAGACTACACCTTC.

This clone was seen once. This chain links TRBV5-4 with TRBJ2-5; the D gene is possibly TRBD1 (8 bases). The CDR3 consists of 15 residues. Germline lookup yields CDR1 SGHNT and CDR2 YYREEE (reference sequence). V lost 3 bases, J lost 2 bases, and 14 bases lay in between. The CDR3 DNA follows: TGTGCCAGCAGCTCACAGGGGGGAGGGCAAGAGACCCAGTACTTC. It specifies CASSSQGGGQETQYF.

This chain links TRBV19 with TRBJ1-2; TRBD1 matches 7 bases. CDR3 size: 13 residues. CDR1 is LNHDA and CDR2 is SQIVND in the germline V gene (reference sequence). Trimming removed 3 bases from V and 8 bases from J; junction bases left unmatched: 6. As DNA, the CDR3 is TGTGCCAGTAGTATTCGACAGGGCATGGGCTACACCTTC. Translated: CASSIRQGMGYTF.

The rearrangement joins TRBV19 to TRBJ1-2; D gene unclear. The CDR3 has 14 amino acids. Trimming stripped 6 bases from V and 4 bases from J, with 15 bases between. The germline V gene encodes CDR1 LNHDA and CDR2 SQIVND (reference sequence). Here the CDR3 DNA reads TGTGCCAGTAGCCGGACTCAAGCTGGCTATGGCTACACCTTC. Protein sequence: CASSRTQAGYGYTF.

V is TRBV18 and J is TRBJ2-1, with 15 nucleotides matching TRBD2. This CDR3 contains 17 residues. The ends lost 8 bases at V and 5 bases at J; junction bases unmatched: 10. Germline CDR1 KGHSH, CDR2 LQKENI. The CDR3 protein is CASARTSGGAGHNEQFF. Written as DNA, the CDR3 is TGTGCCAGCGCCAGGACTAGCGGGGGGGCGGGCCACAATGAGCAGTTCTTC.

The chain couples TRBV7-9 to TRBJ2-1; 9 nucleotides line up with TRBD2. Germline loops: CDR1 SEHNR, CDR2 FQNEAQ (reference sequence). The V segment lost 5 bases and the J segment 4 bases; nucleotides outside the gene matches: 6. The CDR3 runs 15 residues. DNA of the CDR3: TGTGCCAGCAGCCGAGCGGGGGGCCAGTACAATGAGCAGTTCTTC. This gives the protein CASSRAGGQYNEQFF.

The rearrangement links TRBV28 to TRBJ2-7; TRBD1 is a possible D gene (6 bases). Looked up from germline, CDR1 is MDHEN and CDR2 is SYDVKM. The CDR3 has 14 residues. V was clipped by 4 bases and J by 1 base, with 11 bases between them. CDR3 loop: CASSYRDISYEQYF. As DNA, the CDR3 is TGTGCCAGCAGTTACCGGGACATTTCCTACGAGCAGTACTTC.

This chain links TRBV2 with TRBJ1-2; 10 nucleotides line up with TRBD1. The V segment lost 6 bases and the J segment 3 bases; nucleotides outside the gene matches: 7. This CDR3 has 15 residues. The germline V gene has CDR1 SNHLY and CDR2 FYNNEI. The CDR3 bases are TGTGCCAGCAGAGCCCCGGGACAGGGGTACTATGGCTACACCTTC. Its translation is CASRAPGQGYYGYTF.

This clone was observed a single time. CDR3 coding DNA: TGTGCCAGCAGCGAGGCGGCGACAGAGCAAGCAAACACCATATATTTT. It codes for CASSEAATEQANTIYF. The gene calls are TRBV5-6 and TRBJ1-3, with a possible D match to TRBD1 (5 bases). The CDR3 has 16 residues. Deletions cut 4 bases from V and 6 bases from J, with 20 bases between. Germline lookup yields CDR1 SGHDT and CDR2 YYEEEE.

The V gene is TRBV19, the J gene TRBJ2-5; D is perhaps TRBD1 (5 bases). Germline V gene lookup returns CDR1 LNHDA and CDR2 SQIVND (reference sequence). This CDR3 has 14 amino acids. Trimming left V 5 bases short and J 4 bases short, with 14 bases between. The CDR3 sequence is CASSWGGVLETQYF. The CDR3 DNA is TGTGCCAGTAGTTGGGGCGGCGTCTTAGAGACCCAGTACTTC.

This rearrangement joins TRBV14 to TRBJ1-3, with 9 bases that match TRBD1. The V gene end was trimmed by 4 bases and the J gene end by 4 bases; junction bases not matched to a gene: 8. CDR3 length: 16 amino acids. Per the germline V gene, CDR1 is SGHDN and CDR2 is FVKESK. As DNA, the CDR3 is TGTGCCAGCAGCCCTCGTCCCGGGACAGGGGGAAACACCATATATTTT. Residues: CASSPRPGTGGNTIYF.

The rearrangement links TRBV5-6 to TRBJ2-3; 11 nucleotides line up with TRBD2. V lost 0 bases, J lost 8 bases, and 5 bases stayed unmatched. Looked up from germline, CDR1 is SGHDT and CDR2 is YYEEEE. This CDR3 is built from 15 residues. The CDR3 region has the DNA TGTGCCAGCAGCTTGGTAGCGGGGGGGCCAAGTACGCAGTATTTT. Protein product: CASSLVAGGPSTQYF.

This sequence joins TRBV10-3 and TRBJ2-7; D not certain. Germline assignment: CDR1 ENHRY and CDR2 SYGVKD. Trimming pared 6 bases from V and 6 bases from J, leaving 9 bases between. This CDR3 has 11 amino acids. The CDR3 sequence is CAIRQTTEQYF. CDR3 DNA sequence: TGTGCCATCAGACAGACGACCGAGCAGTACTTC.

As DNA, the CDR3 is TGTGCCAGCAGCTTGAACAGGGGGAACACTGAAGCTTTCTTT. Translation gives CASSLNRGNTEAFF. This rearrangement joins TRBV7-8 to TRBJ1-1; 7 bases are a match to TRBD1. CDR1 is SGHVS and CDR2 is FQNEAQ in the germline V gene. The CDR3 is made up of 14 amino acids. V gave up 3 bases and J gave up 1 base; unmatched junction bases: 2.

The V call is TRBV2, the J call TRBJ2-7; maybe TRBD2 (5 bases). V gave up 8 bases and J gave up 7 bases, with 12 bases separating them. The CDR3 covers 11 residues. From germline, CDR1 is SNHLY and CDR2 FYNNEI. The CDR3 DNA is TGTGCCAGCCTGGGCCGGGAAGAGCAGTACTTC. As protein: CASLGREEQYF.

The chain employs TRBV29-1 and TRBJ1-1; D is unclear. Deletions cut 3 bases from V and 0 bases from J, with 5 bases between. This CDR3 has 12 residues. Per germline, CDR1 SQVTM and CDR2 ANQGSEA. The CDR3 nucleotides read TGCAGCGTTGACAACTTGAACACTGAAGCTTTCTTT. Translating gives CSVDNLNTEAFF.

This sequence joins TRBV30 and TRBJ1-6; 9 positions agree with TRBD1. Trimming removed 5 bases from V and 9 bases from J; junction bases left unmatched: 11. The CDR3 is made up of 15 amino acids. Germline V gene data show CDR1 as GTSNPN and CDR2 as SVGIG (reference sequence). The CDR3 DNA reads as TGTGCCTGGGGTTTGCCCGGGACAGGGCGTTCACCCCTCCACTTT. It translates to CAWGLPGTGRSPLHF.

V usage is TRBV5-6 and J usage is TRBJ1-2, with D possibly being TRBD1 (5 bases). The CDR3 has 12 amino acids. Germline CDR1 is SGHDT and CDR2 is YYEEEE. V was pared by 4 bases and J by 7 bases, with 11 bases between. The CDR3 sequence is CASSPRVAGYTF. CDR3 in DNA: TGTGCCAGCAGCCCCAGGGTGGCTGGCTACACCTTC.

V gene TRBV6-5 combines with J gene TRBJ1-2; 7 bases are a match to TRBD1. CDR1 MNHEY and CDR2 SVGAGI come from the germline V gene. The CDR3 extends over 15 amino acids. The junction had 5 bases not matched to a gene; V was cut back by 0 bases and J by 4 bases. CDR3 bases: TGTGCCAGCAGTTACTCCCTCGGGACAGCCTATGGCTACACCTTC. Its translation is CASSYSLGTAYGYTF.